This T cell receptor beta chain is drawn from a study of OX40 agonist ivuxolimab in advanced cancers. The assay was immunoSEQ multiplex PCR, and TCRdb's table has in-frame clones only and misses some. The repertoire consists of 100,000 or so clones, with 85% to 90% occurring once and the leading ten covering about 1.9%. The V gene end was trimmed by 4 bases and the J gene end by 4 bases; junction bases not matched to a gene: 4. CDR1 MGHRA and CDR2 YSYEKL come from the germline V gene. CDR3 length: 15 residues. J is TRBJ2-3 and V is TRBV4-1; TRBD1 agrees at 11 bases. Specimen: CD4+ or CD8+ T cells sorted from blood, collected in a trial of the OX40 agonist ivuxolimab. This receptor was identified in an adult with an advanced solid tumor such as melanoma, head and neck, liver or kidney cancer. The CDR3 loop is CASSRTGGSADTQYF. The CDR3 coding sequence is TGCGCCAGCAGCCGGACAGGGGGCAGCGCAGATACGCAGTATTTT.